This TCR beta chain was observed in a study of OX40 agonist ivuxolimab in advanced cancers. For the study at large: There were three patients with partial responses, one having hepatocellular carcinoma and two cutaneous melanoma. Whole-study results and caveats: Doses of 0.1 to 3.0 mg/kg were accompanied by clonal expansion of CD4+ and CD8+ blood T cells by week 6. On average, CD8+ T cells had more expanded clones than CD4+.

On this clone itself: The antigen remains undetermined.

Clones were read by immunoSEQ multiplex PCR, and TCRdb kept only the in-frame ones, dropping some. The sample includes approximately 74,000 clones, approximately 92% of them seen just once. The germline V and J ends were trimmed by 4 bases and 5 bases, with 14 bases remaining between them. Germline CDR1 is SGHDN and CDR2 is FVKESK. This CDR3 has 14 residues. The sequences come from CD4+ or CD8+ T cells sorted from blood, collected in a trial of the OX40 agonist ivuxolimab. The chain is built from TRBV14 and TRBJ1-1, with a weak D call TRBD1 (5 bases). The TCR originated in an adult with an advanced solid tumor such as melanoma, head and neck, liver or kidney cancer. CDR3: CASSPSLGATEAFF. As DNA, the CDR3 is TGTGCCAGCAGCCCCAGCCTCGGGGCGACTGAAGCTTTCTTT.